This TCR beta chain was documented in a study of cytomegalovirus exposure and HLA in healthy donors. The PCR contained 60 Vbeta and 13 Jbeta primers. Using immunoSEQ multiplex PCR, the repertoire was profiled, and TCRdb retains in-frame clones only, with some absent. There are around 130,000 clones in the sample; about 85% occur only once, and over 6.5% lies in the top ten. From germline, CDR1 is SGDLS and CDR2 YYNGEE. Between the trimmed V and J ends, which lost 4 bases and 4 bases, there was a span of 17 bases. CDR3 size: 16 residues. Sequencing was done on a sample of PBMCs. The clonotype was recovered from a woman aged 25 to 45 in good health and CMV-seropositive. The genes are TRBV9 and TRBJ2-2; no reliable D call. In nucleotides, the CDR3 is TGTGCCAGCAGCCTCCTCGATTTAAGGAGCACCGGGGAGCTGTTTTTT. The encoded protein is CASSLLDLRSTGELFF.